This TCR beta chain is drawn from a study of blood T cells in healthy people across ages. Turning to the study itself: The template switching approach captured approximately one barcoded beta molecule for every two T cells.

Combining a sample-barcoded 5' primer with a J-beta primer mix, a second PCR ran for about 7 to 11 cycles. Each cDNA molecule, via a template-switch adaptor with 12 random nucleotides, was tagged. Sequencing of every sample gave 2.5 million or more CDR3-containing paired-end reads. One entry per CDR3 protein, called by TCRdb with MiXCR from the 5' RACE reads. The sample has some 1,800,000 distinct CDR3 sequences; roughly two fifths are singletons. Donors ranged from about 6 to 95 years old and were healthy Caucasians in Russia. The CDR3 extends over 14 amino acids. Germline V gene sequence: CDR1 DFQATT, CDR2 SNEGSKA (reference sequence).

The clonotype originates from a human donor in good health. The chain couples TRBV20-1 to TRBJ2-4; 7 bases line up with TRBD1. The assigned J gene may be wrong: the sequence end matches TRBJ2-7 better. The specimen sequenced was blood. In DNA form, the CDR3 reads TGCAGTGCTAGAGTAAGCGGACAGGAGGACGAGCAGTACTTC. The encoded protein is CSARVSGQEDEQYF.